These 26 T cell receptor beta chains were all obtained from the same sample, sequenced in a study of early T cells in non-severe SARS-CoV-2 infection (dated by TCRdb to the early 2020s). Libraries were made using 5' RACE. The sequencer listed for this sample is NextSeq 500. The raw public data were reprocessed by TCRdb itself: fastp quality trimming at Q25, MiXCR clonotype calling, in-frame beta chains only. Every CDR3 protein is listed once, alongside the most common genes and DNA of its rows. The sample table lists 55,000 to 65,000 distinct CDR3 sequences, roughly a tenth of them with a count of one. 5.5% to 7.5% of the sample is held by the ten biggest clonotypes. The specimen sequenced was whole blood. These receptors all stem from an adult who was a healthcare worker with PCR-confirmed SARS-CoV-2 infection or an uninfected control (not recorded which).

This chain uses TRBV7-8 with TRBJ2-5, with TRBD2 matching 7 bases. The CDR3 is 16 amino acids. The germline CDR1 and CDR2 sequences are SGHVS and FQNEAQ. V shed 1 base, J shed 3 bases, and the junction held 8 bases outside the gene matches. The CDR3 coding sequence is TGTGCCAGCAGCTTAGATGCGGGGGTGGTTAAAGAGACCCAGTACTTC. As protein: CASSLDAGVVKETQYF.

This clonotype was observed many times. V is TRBV6-1 and J is TRBJ2-7, with 9 bases identical to TRBD1. Germline CDR1 reads MNHNS; CDR2 reads SASEGT. The CDR3 spans 13 residues. J lost 5 bases, V lost 8 bases, and 7 bases had no gene match. The CDR3 sequence is CASCRGQGHEQYF. In DNA form, the CDR3 reads TGTGCCAGCTGTCGGGGACAGGGTCACGAGCAGTACTTC.

In this sample, this clonotype turned up a few times. DNA of the CDR3: TGTGCCAGCAGCCGTCGGACGACGGCGAACACTGAAGCTTTCTTT. Its protein is CASSRRTTANTEAFF. The rearrangement links TRBV9 to TRBJ1-1; D is unclear. The CDR3 has 15 residues. V shed 4 bases and J shed 1 base, with 14 bases lying between them. Germline values: CDR1 SGDLS, CDR2 YYNGEE.

Points on this clonotype: A much larger clone lies a single base off, so this may be a read error. The chain combines TRBV20-1 with TRBJ2-2; D may be TRBD1 (5 bases). In germline, CDR1 is DFQATT, CDR2 SNEGSKA (reference sequence). The CDR3 sequence is 13 residues long. For the CDR3, the DNA is TGCAGCACGACAGACCATTACACCGGGGAGCTGTTTTTT. Amino acid sequence: CSTTDHYTGELFF.

The chain has TRBV6-1 and TRBJ2-7; unclear D gene. V lost 4 bases and J lost 2, with 3 bases in between. Germline V gives CDR1 MNHNS, CDR2 SASEGT. This CDR3 is 11 amino acids long. DNA of the CDR3: TGTGCCAGCAGTGCAGCCTACGAGCAGTACTTC. As protein: CASSAAYEQYF.

This clonotype has more than one count but fewer than ten. This sequence joins TRBV20-1 and TRBJ2-2, with 8 bases aligning to TRBD2. The CDR3 is 15 residues long. The junction had 8 bases not matched to a gene; V was cut back by 4 bases and J by 4 bases. Germline assignment: CDR1 DFQATT and CDR2 SNEGSKA (reference sequence). CDR3 region: CSATFLAGSTGELFF. The CDR3 DNA reads TGCAGTGCTACGTTTTTAGCGGGGAGCACCGGGGAGCTGTTTTTT.

This clonotype was seen ten or more times. The rearrangement joins TRBV7-9 to TRBJ2-2; D unclear. Trimming removed 0 bases from V and 4 bases from J, with 6 bases in between. CDR3 length: 14 residues. The germline V gene encodes CDR1 SEHNR and CDR2 FQNEAQ (reference sequence). The DNA for the CDR3 is TGTGCCAGCAGCTTAGCCAAAGGCACCGGGGAGCTGTTTTTT. Translating gives CASSLAKGTGELFF.

This chain connects TRBV20-1 to TRBJ2-7, with TRBD1 matching 9 bases. Per the germline V gene, CDR1 is DFQATT and CDR2 is SNEGSKA (reference sequence). The junction had 8 bases not matched to a gene; V was cut back by 2 bases and J by 3 bases. The CDR3 has 15 residues. In DNA form, the CDR3 reads TGCAGTGCTAGATTCCCCCGACAGGGGGGCTACGAGCAGTACTTC. Translation: CSARFPRQGGYEQYF.

The rearrangement joins TRBV9 to TRBJ2-3; possible D gene TRBD1, 6 bases. Germline lookup yields CDR1 SGDLS and CDR2 YYNGEE. Trimming pared 3 bases from V and 4 bases from J, leaving 15 bases between. CDR3 length: 15 amino acids. The CDR3 protein is CASSALQGWSDTQYF. As DNA, the CDR3 is TGTGCCAGCAGCGCCCTACAGGGTTGGTCAGATACGCAGTATTTT.

This clonotype was recorded at least ten times. V and J are TRBV6-2 or TRBV6-3 and TRBJ2-5; the D gene is possibly TRBD2 (6 bases). The V gene's germline CDR1 is MNHEY and CDR2 SVGEGT. The CDR3 is made up of 17 amino acids. The V and J ends lost 0 bases and 3 bases respectively, with 17 bases between them. The CDR3 region has the DNA TGTGCCAGCAGTTACTCACTGAGTCGGCGGGGCAAAGAGACCCAGTACTTC. Encoded protein: CASSYSLSRRGKETQYF.

This clonotype turned up a few times. The chain is built from TRBV5-1 and TRBJ2-7, with TRBD2 matching over 8 bases. With V trimmed by 4 bases and J by 4 bases, 7 bases remained unmatched. CDR1 is SGHRS, CDR2 YFSETQ, per germline. CDR3 length equals 14 residues. The CDR3, as DNA: TGCGCCAGCAGCAAAGGGACTAGAGATTACGAGCAGTACTTC. As protein: CASSKGTRDYEQYF.

V gene TRBV4-1 combines with J gene TRBJ2-7; a weak D match, TRBD1 (6 bases). Between the trimmed V and J ends, which lost 4 bases and 2 bases, there was a span of 12 bases. CDR1 is MGHRA, CDR2 YSYEKL, per germline. The CDR3 runs to 14 residues. CDR3 nucleotides: TGCGCCAGCAGCCCCTTCGGACAGACCTACGAGCAGTACTTC. Translation: CASSPFGQTYEQYF.

V usage is TRBV29-1 and J usage is TRBJ2-7, with D hard to call. V was cut by 8 bases and J by 2 bases, with 10 bases left in between. Germline CDR1 reads SQVTM; CDR2 reads ANQGSEA. The CDR3 totals 11 residues. The CDR3 DNA sequence: TGCAGCACCCGAACCGCCTACGAGCAGTACTTC. Its protein product is CSTRTAYEQYF.

This clonotype was observed many times. The chain carries TRBV4-1 and TRBJ2-2; D possibly matches TRBD1 or TRBD2 (5 bases each). Trimming shortened V by 3 bases and J by 0 bases, and 5 bases separated the two germline ends. This CDR3 comprises 14 residues. The germline V gene has CDR1 MGHRA and CDR2 YSYEKL. CDR3 sequence reads: CASSQGANTGELFF. The CDR3 bases are TGCGCCAGCAGCCAGGGGGCGAACACCGGGGAGCTGTTTTTT.

V is TRBV29-1 and J is TRBJ2-1; D possibly corresponds to TRBD2 (6 bases). This CDR3 has 13 amino acids. CDR1 is SQVTM, CDR2 ANQGSEA, per germline. Trimming took off 7 bases at V and 5 bases at J, with 15 bases between the two ends. CDR3 bases: TGCAGCGGAGGAGGGCCGATTGACAATGAGCAGTTCTTC. Translating it yields CSGGGPIDNEQFF.

This clonotype occurred a few times. V usage is TRBV28 and J usage is TRBJ2-3; D unclear. This CDR3 is built from 16 residues. V shed 4 bases and J shed 0 bases, with 14 bases lying between them. The V gene's germline CDR1 is MDHEN and CDR2 SYDVKM. The CDR3 region is CASSSPLPRSTDTQYF. As DNA, the CDR3 is TGTGCCAGCAGTTCCCCCCTCCCTCGGAGCACAGATACGCAGTATTTT.

This clonotype turned up a few times. This chain uses TRBV27 with TRBJ2-7, with TRBD1 matching 7 bases. The trim removed 3 bases at V and 5 bases at J, leaving 10 bases unmatched. Germline CDR1 reads MNHEY; CDR2 reads SMNVEV (reference sequence). The CDR3 runs to 15 residues. CDR3 in amino acids: CASSLANTGAHEQYF. CDR3 coding DNA: TGTGCCAGCAGTTTGGCTAATACAGGGGCCCACGAGCAGTACTTC.

The sample holds a few counts of this clonotype. V gene TRBV4-1 combines with J gene TRBJ2-3; no clear D gene. Germline CDR1 reads MGHRA; CDR2 reads YSYEKL. The CDR3 runs 15 residues. The germline V and J ends were trimmed by 0 bases and 5 bases, with 12 bases remaining between them. This CDR3 is CASSQDQAAGDTQYF. CDR3 DNA: TGCGCCAGCAGCCAAGATCAGGCCGCCGGAGATACGCAGTATTTT.

This clonotype was found many times. The genes are TRBV12-3 or TRBV12-4 and TRBJ2-7; D unresolved. The CDR3 runs to 12 residues. V lost 5 bases to trimming and J lost 3 bases, with 8 bases between them. CDR3 bases: TGTGCCAGCAGTCCAACCGGCTACGAGCAGTACTTC. It encodes CASSPTGYEQYF.

Ten or more counts support this clonotype. The chain joins TRBV11-2 to TRBJ2-3; D may be TRBD2 (6 bases). V was shortened by 1 base and J by 0 bases, with 14 bases between the two germline ends. From germline, CDR1 is SGHAT and CDR2 FQNNGV. This CDR3 comprises 17 residues. The CDR3 reads CASSLVIRAGSTDTQYF. In nucleotides, the CDR3 is TGTGCCAGCAGCTTAGTGATCCGGGCGGGAAGCACAGATACGCAGTATTTT.

Only a few counts were recorded for this clonotype. The chain's CDR3 is CSVLTLNEQFF. The CDR3 nucleotides read TGCAGCGTTTTAACCCTCAATGAGCAGTTCTTC. The chain links TRBV29-1 to TRBJ2-1; D uncertain. With 5 bases removed from V and 6 bases from J, the gap between germline ends came to 8 bases. This CDR3 contains 11 residues. Looked up from germline, CDR1 is SQVTM and CDR2 is ANQGSEA.

This clonotype was detected only a few times. The chain has TRBV3-1 and TRBJ1-1, with D uncertain. Germline V CDR1 and CDR2: LGHDT, YNNKEL (reference sequence). This CDR3 contains 13 residues. V lost 3 bases and J 7 bases, leaving 12 bases between the germline ends. The CDR3: CASSQKSTVEAFF. The CDR3 region has the DNA TGTGCCAGCAGCCAGAAGAGCACAGTTGAAGCTTTCTTT.

This clonotype showed up many times. The CDR3 nucleotides read TGTGCCAGCAGTCGAGGGAAAGGGGCCAATCAGCCCCAGCATTTT. The encoded protein is CASSRGKGANQPQHF. V is TRBV25-1 and J is TRBJ1-5; D is possibly TRBD1 (5 bases). The CDR3 has 15 amino acids. The germline V and J ends were trimmed by 5 bases and 3 bases, with 14 bases remaining between them. Germline values: CDR1 MGHDK, CDR2 SYGVNS.

In its sample, this clonotype was seen many times. This chain connects TRBV24-1 to TRBJ1-2; the D is unclear. Germline CDR1 is KGHDR and CDR2 is SFDVKD. This CDR3 spans 11 amino acids. Deletions cut 5 bases from V and 7 bases from J, with 7 bases between. The CDR3 is CATSAGGGYTF. CDR3 nucleotides: TGTGCCACCAGTGCTGGAGGTGGCTACACCTTC.

The chain employs TRBV6-1 and TRBJ2-1; D ambiguous. The V end lost 4 bases, the J end lost 4 bases, and 14 bases lay between the germline ends. The CDR3 consists of 15 residues. The germline V gene encodes CDR1 MNHNS and CDR2 SASEGT. The CDR3 sequence is CASSGRQTSYNEQFF. The DNA of the CDR3 is TGTGCCAGCAGTGGCAGGCAGACCTCATACAATGAGCAGTTCTTC.

This clonotype was seen only a few times. The chain has TRBV18 and TRBJ2-3; 13 bases map to TRBD2. CDR1 is KGHSH, CDR2 LQKENI, per germline. This CDR3 has 17 amino acids. J gave up 5 bases and V 3 bases, and 8 bases lay outside the gene matches. The CDR3 nucleotides read TGTGCCAGCTCACCTGTACTAGCGGGAGGGCCAGGAGATACGCAGTATTTT. Translation gives CASSPVLAGGPGDTQYF.